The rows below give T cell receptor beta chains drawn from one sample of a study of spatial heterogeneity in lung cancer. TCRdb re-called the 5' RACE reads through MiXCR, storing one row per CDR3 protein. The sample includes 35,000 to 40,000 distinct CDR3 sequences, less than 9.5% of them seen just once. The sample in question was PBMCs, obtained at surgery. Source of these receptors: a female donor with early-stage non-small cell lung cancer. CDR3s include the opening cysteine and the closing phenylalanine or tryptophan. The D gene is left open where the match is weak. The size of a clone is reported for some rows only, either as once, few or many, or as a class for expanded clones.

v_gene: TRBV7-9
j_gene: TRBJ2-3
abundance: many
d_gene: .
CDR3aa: CASGKDSSLSTDTQYF
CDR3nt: TGTGCCAGCGGAAAGGACAGCTCCTTAAGCACAGATACGCAGTATTTT

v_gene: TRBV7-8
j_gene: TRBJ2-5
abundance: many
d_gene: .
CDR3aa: CASSLSAVAETQYF
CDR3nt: TGTGCCAGCAGCTTAAGTGCGGTGGCAGAGACCCAGTACTTC

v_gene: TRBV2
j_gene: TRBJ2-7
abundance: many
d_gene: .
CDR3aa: CASSEGRTRFYEQYF
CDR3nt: TGTGCCAGCAGTGAGGGAAGGACAAGGTTCTACGAGCAGTACTTC

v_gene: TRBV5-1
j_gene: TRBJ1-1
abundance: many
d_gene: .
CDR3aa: CASSFSVTNTEAFF
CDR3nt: TGCGCCAGCAGCTTTTCGGTAACGAACACTGAAGCTTTCTTT

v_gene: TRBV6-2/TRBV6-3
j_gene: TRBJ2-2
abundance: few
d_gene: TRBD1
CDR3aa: CASSVQGPTNTGELFF
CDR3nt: TGTGCCAGCAGCGTACAGGGGCCCACTAACACCGGGGAGCTGTTTTTT

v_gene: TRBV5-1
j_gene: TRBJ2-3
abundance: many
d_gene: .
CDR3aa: CASSRASTDTQYF
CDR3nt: TGCGCCAGCAGCCGGGCCAGCACAGATACGCAGTATTTT

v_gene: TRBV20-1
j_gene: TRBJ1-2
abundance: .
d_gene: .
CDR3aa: CSAGGPGGYTF
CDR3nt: TGCAGTGCTGGGGGACCTGGAGGCTACACCTTC

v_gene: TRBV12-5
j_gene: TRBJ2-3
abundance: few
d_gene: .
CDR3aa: CASGLEDTDTQYF
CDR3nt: TGTGCTAGTGGTTTGGAGGACACAGATACGCAGTATTTT

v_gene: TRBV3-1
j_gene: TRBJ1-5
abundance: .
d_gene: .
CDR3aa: CASSQDKDQPQHF
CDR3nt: TGTGCCAGCAGCCAAGATAAAGATCAGCCCCAGCATTTT

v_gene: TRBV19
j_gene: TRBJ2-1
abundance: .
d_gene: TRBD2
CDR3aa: CASRRRLAGDEQFF
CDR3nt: TGTGCCAGTAGGCGACGGCTAGCGGGAGATGAGCAGTTCTTC

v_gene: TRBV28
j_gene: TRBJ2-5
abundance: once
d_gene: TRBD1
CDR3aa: CASSLTGAQETQYF
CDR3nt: TGTGCCAGCAGTTTAACAGGGGCCCAAGAGACCCAGTACTTC

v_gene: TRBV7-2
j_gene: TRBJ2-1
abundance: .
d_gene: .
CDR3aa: CASSFGFGDEQFF
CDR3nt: TGTGCCAGCAGCTTTGGTTTTGGGGATGAGCAGTTCTTC

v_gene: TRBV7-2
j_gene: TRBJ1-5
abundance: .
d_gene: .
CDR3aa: CASSLGGGGQPQHF
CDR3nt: TGTGCCAGCAGCTTAGGCGGAGGGGGTCAGCCCCAGCATTTT

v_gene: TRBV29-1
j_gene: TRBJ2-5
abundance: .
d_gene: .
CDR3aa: CSVGRDQETQYF
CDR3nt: TGCAGCGTTGGGCGGGACCAAGAGACCCAGTACTTC

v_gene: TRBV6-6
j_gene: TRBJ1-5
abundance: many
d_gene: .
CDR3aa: CASSTGLNNQPQHF
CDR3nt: TGTGCCAGCAGTACAGGGTTGAACAATCAGCCCCAGCATTTT

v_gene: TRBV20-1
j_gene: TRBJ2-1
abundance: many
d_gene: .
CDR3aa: CSASPSAYNEQFF
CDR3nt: TGCAGTGCTAGTCCTAGCGCCTACAATGAGCAGTTCTTC

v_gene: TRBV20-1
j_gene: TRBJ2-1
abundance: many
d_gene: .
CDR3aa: CSAHLFSDHSYNEQFF
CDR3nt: TGCAGTGCGCACCTTTTCTCCGACCACTCCTACAATGAGCAGTTCTTC

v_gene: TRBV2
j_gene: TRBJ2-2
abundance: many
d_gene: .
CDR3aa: CASSEWGEAGELFF
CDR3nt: TGTGCCAGCAGTGAATGGGGTGAAGCCGGGGAGCTGTTTTTT

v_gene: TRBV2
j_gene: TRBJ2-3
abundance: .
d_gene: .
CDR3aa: CASRLGDTQYF
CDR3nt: TGTGCCAGCCGACTGGGTGATACGCAGTATTTT

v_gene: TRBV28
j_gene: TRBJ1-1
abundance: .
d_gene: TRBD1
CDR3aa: CASSLGQGYTEAFF
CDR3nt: TGTGCCAGCAGTTTGGGACAGGGCTACACTGAAGCTTTCTTT

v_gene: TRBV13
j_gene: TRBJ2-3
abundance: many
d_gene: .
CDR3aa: CASSAGSSTDTQYF
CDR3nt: TGTGCCAGCAGCGCCGGATCTAGCACAGATACGCAGTATTTT

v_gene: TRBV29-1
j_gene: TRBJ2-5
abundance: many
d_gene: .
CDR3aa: CSVDPGLTETQYF
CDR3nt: TGCAGCGTTGATCCGGGACTCACGGAGACCCAGTACTTC

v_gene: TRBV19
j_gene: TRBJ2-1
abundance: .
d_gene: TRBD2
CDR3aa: CASSIIPTSGNTKQFF
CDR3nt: TGTGCCAGTAGTATAATCCCGACTAGCGGGAACACTAAGCAGTTCTTC

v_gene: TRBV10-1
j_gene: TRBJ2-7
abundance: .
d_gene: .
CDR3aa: CASSEFSYEQYF
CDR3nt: TGCGCCAGCAGTGAGTTCTCCTACGAGCAGTACTTC

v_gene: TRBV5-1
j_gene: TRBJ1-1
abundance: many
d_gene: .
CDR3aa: CASSLVLGGPTAFF
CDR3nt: TGCGCCAGCAGCTTGGTTTTGGGGGGCCCCACAGCTTTCTTT

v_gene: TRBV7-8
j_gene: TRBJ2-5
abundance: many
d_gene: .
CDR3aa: CASSLDGGLETQYF
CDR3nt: TGTGCCAGCAGCTTAGATGGCGGGTTAGAGACCCAGTACTTC

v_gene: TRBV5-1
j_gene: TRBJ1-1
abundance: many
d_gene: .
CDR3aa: CASSRGSGLSTEAFF
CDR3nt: TGCGCCAGCAGCAGAGGGTCGGGGTTGAGCACTGAAGCTTTCTTT

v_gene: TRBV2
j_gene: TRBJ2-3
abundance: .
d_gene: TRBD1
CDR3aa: CASSAMTGASTDTQYF
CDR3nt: TGTGCCAGCAGTGCCATGACAGGGGCTTCCACAGATACGCAGTATTTT

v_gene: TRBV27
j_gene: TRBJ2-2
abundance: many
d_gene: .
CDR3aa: CASSPLRGHKGTGELFF
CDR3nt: TGTGCCAGCAGCCCCCTTCGGGGGCATAAGGGGACCGGGGAGCTGTTTTTT

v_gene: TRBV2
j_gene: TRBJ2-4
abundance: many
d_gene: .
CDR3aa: CASRASGTGNIQYF
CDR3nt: TGTGCCAGCAGGGCTAGTGGCACCGGGAACATTCAGTACTTC

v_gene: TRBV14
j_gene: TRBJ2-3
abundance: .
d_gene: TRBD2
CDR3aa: CASSQGLWTSDADTQYF
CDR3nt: TGTGCCAGCAGCCAAGGGTTATGGACTAGCGACGCAGATACGCAGTATTTT

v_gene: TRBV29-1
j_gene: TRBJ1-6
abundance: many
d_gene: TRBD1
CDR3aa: CSVQTGRDSPLHF
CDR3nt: TGCAGCGTACAGACAGGGAGGGATTCACCCCTCCACTTT

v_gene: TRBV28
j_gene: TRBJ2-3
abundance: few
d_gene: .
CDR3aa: CASRDSGGGGTDTQYF
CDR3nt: TGTGCCAGCAGGGACTCAGGGGGCGGGGGGACAGATACGCAGTATTTT

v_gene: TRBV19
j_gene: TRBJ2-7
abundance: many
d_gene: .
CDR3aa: CASMGETYSEQYF
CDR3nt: TGTGCCAGTATGGGAGAGACCTACTCCGAGCAGTACTTC

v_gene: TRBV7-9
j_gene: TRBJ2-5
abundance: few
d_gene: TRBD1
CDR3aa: CASSLLGLQGAQETQYF
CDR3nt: TGTGCCAGCAGCTTATTGGGCCTTCAGGGGGCCCAAGAGACCCAGTACTTC

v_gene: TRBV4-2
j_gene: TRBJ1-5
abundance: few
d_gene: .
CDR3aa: CASSQRWAEDYDQPQHF
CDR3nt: TGTGCCAGCAGCCAACGGTGGGCGGAGGATTACGATCAGCCCCAGCATTTT

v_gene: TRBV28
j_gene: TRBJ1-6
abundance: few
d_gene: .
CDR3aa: CASSPLGGTYSPLHF
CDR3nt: TGTGCCAGCAGCCCGCTCGGGGGGACTTATTCACCCCTCCACTTT

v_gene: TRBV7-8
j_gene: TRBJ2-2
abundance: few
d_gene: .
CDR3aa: CASSAYRVANTGELFF
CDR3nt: TGTGCCAGCAGCGCCTACAGGGTAGCGAACACCGGGGAGCTGTTTTTT

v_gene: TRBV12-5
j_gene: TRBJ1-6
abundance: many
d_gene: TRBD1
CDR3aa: CASASDRDSPLHF
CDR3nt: TGTGCTAGTGCCTCGGACAGGGATTCACCCCTCCACTTT

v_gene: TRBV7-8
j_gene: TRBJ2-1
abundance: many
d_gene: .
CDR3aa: CASSTPGGDNEQFF
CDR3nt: TGTGCCAGCAGCACCCCAGGGGGGGACAATGAGCAGTTCTTC

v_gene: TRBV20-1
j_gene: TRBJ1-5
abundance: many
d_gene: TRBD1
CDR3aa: CSARQGASNQPQHF
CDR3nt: TGCAGTGCCCGACAGGGGGCGAGCAATCAGCCCCAGCATTTT

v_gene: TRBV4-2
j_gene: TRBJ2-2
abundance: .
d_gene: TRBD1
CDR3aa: CASSQGTGGNTGELFF
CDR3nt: TGTGCCAGCAGCCAGGGGACAGGGGGAAACACCGGGGAGCTGTTTTTT

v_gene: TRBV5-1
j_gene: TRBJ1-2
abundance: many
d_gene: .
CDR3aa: CASSSPSTRYGYTF
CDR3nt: TGCGCCAGCAGCTCACCGTCGACCCGTTATGGCTACACCTTC

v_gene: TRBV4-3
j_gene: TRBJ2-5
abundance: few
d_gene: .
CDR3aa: CASSQAGWETQYF
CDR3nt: TGCGCCAGCAGCCAAGCCGGCTGGGAGACCCAGTACTTC

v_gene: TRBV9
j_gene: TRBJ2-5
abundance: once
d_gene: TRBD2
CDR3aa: CASSEGLAGVGVETQYF
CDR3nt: TGTGCCAGCAGCGAGGGACTAGCGGGAGTAGGTGTGGAGACCCAGTACTTC

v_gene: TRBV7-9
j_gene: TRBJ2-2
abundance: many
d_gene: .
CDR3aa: CASSLLGSVNTGELFF
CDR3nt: TGTGCCAGCAGCTTACTTGGGTCAGTAAACACCGGGGAGCTGTTTTTT

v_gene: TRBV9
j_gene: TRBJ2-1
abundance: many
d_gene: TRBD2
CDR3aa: CASSALAGGRNEQFF
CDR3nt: TGTGCCAGCAGCGCCCTAGCGGGGGGTAGGAATGAGCAGTTCTTC

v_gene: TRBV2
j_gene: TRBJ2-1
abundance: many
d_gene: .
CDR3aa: CASSDGPISGQFF
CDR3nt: TGTGCCAGCAGTGATGGGCCAATATCAGGGCAGTTCTTC

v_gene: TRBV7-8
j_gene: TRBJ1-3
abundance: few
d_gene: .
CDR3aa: CASSSRFTGNTIYF
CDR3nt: TGTGCCAGCAGCTCCCGATTTACTGGAAACACCATATATTTT

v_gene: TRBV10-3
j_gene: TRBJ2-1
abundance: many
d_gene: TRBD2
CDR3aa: CAISALAGTYNEQFF
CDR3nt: TGTGCCATCAGTGCTCTAGCGGGGACCTACAATGAGCAGTTCTTC

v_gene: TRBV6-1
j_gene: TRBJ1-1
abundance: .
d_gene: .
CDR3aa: CASRPLVNTEAFF
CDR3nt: TGTGCCAGCAGGCCGTTGGTGAACACTGAAGCTTTCTTT

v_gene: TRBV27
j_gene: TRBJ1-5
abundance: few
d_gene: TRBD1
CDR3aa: CASSLRGGGNQPQHF
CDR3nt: TGTGCCAGCAGTTTAAGAGGGGGCGGCAATCAGCCCCAGCATTTT

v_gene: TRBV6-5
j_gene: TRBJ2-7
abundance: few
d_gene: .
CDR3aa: CASSYSVKSYEQYF
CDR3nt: TGTGCCAGCAGTTACTCGGTAAAAAGCTATGAGCAGTACTTC